Below are 29 T cell receptor beta chains sequenced from a single sample in a study of T-cell memory formation after mild COVID-19 (dated by TCRdb to about 2021). The library was generated by 5' RACE. The data were produced on an Illumina NovaSeq 6000. TCRdb trimmed the raw reads at Q25, called clones with MiXCR and kept productive beta chains. Every distinct CDR3 protein forms one entry, paired with its most common genes and DNA. The sample yields some 110,000 distinct CDR3 sequences; roughly an eighth were counted once. Of the sample, 27% is held by the ten largest clones. Material for sequencing was PBMCs or a T cell subset sorted from them (not recorded which). These receptors all stem from an adult woman who had mild COVID-19 (a few samples of this study predate the infection). The sample titles of this study are shuffled in the database, so cell type and time point are left out; the donor was told from shared clones.

The CDR3 here is CATSDLGAETQYF. The CDR3 nucleotides read TGTGCCACCAGTGATCTTGGGGCGGAGACCCAGTACTTC. The rearrangement uses TRBV24-1 and TRBJ2-5, with D possibly matching TRBD1 (5 bases). The CDR3 sequence is 13 residues long. The ends were cut back, 3 bases at V and 5 bases at J, with 9 bases in the middle. Germline V CDR1 and CDR2: KGHDR, SFDVKD.

V is TRBV6-1 and J is TRBJ1-1; D not resolved. This CDR3 comprises 11 residues. From germline, CDR1 is MNHNS and CDR2 SASEGT. V shed 3 bases and J shed 11 bases, with 10 bases lying between them. The CDR3 reads CASSEPAGAFF. CDR3 nucleotide sequence: TGTGCCAGCAGTGAGCCAGCCGGGGCTTTCTTT.

Only a few counts were recorded for this clonotype. The V call is TRBV2, the J call TRBJ1-2; TRBD1 aligns across 9 bases. The CDR3 is made up of 12 amino acids. V lost 6 bases and J lost 6; bases outside the gene matches: 2. Germline-derived CDR1 and CDR2 are SNHLY and FYNNEI. This CDR3 is CASRGQGDGYTF. The DNA for the CDR3 is TGTGCCAGCAGGGGACAGGGAGATGGCTACACCTTC. Using reference TRBV2 and TRBJ1-2 for the parts outside the CDR3, the full variable domain is EPEVTQTPSHQVTQMGQEVILRCVPISNHLYFYWYRQILGQKVEFLVSFYNNEISEKSEIFDDQFSVERPDGSNFTLKIRSTKLEDSAMYFCASRGQGDGYTFGSGTRLTVV.

CDR3 DNA: TGTGCCAGCAGTTTACACAGTTCGGGCAATGAGCAGTTCTTC. This translates into CASSLHSSGNEQFF. The chain recombines TRBV12-3 or TRBV12-4 with TRBJ2-1; no clear D gene. Trimming cost V 2 bases and J 6 bases, with 11 bases left between them. The CDR3 is 14 residues long.

Ten or more counts support this clonotype. The rearrangement links TRBV4-3 to TRBJ2-1; 8 bases match TRBD2. V lost 2 bases to trimming and J lost 3 bases; unmatched junction nucleotides: 6. Germline values: CDR1 LGHNA, CDR2 YSLEER. CDR3 length equals 16 residues. CDR3 coding DNA: TGCGCCAGCAGCCAATCGTTAGCGGGACGCTACAATGAGCAGTTCTTC. Its protein is CASSQSLAGRYNEQFF.

The chain recombines TRBV20-1 with TRBJ1-2; no definite D call. This CDR3 is built from 13 residues. CDR1 is DFQATT, CDR2 SNEGSKA, per germline (reference sequence). Trimming stripped 3 bases from V and 5 bases from J, with 13 bases between. CDR3 amino acids: CSARADGGYGYTF. DNA of the CDR3: TGCAGTGCTAGGGCGGACGGAGGGTATGGCTACACCTTC.

This clonotype was detected a few times. The rearrangement uses TRBV27 and TRBJ1-2; D possibly corresponds to TRBD1 (5 bases). The germline CDR1 and CDR2 sequences are MNHEY and SMNVEV (reference sequence). This CDR3 is built from 12 residues. V gave up 8 bases and J gave up 4 bases, with 11 bases separating them. The CDR3 bases are TGTGCCAGCTCGGGGCTGCCCTATGGCTACACCTTC. As protein: CASSGLPYGYTF.

This clonotype was detected only a few times. This chain links TRBV6-5 with TRBJ1-2; TRBD1 is a possible D gene (5 bases). This CDR3 is 14 amino acids long. Trimming took 5 bases from V and 4 from J, leaving 14 bases between them. The germline V gene has CDR1 MNHEY and CDR2 SVGAGI. In DNA, the CDR3 is TGTGCCAGCAGTCGCCGGGACCGTCCCTATGGCTACACCTTC. Protein: CASSRRDRPYGYTF.

V is TRBV6-1 and J is TRBJ2-7; D tentatively fits TRBD1 or TRBD2 (6 bases each). Germline V CDR1 and CDR2: MNHNS, SASEGT. Trimming pared 1 base from V and 3 bases from J, leaving 13 bases between. The CDR3 contains 15 residues. The CDR3 sequence is CASSEEGGAIYEQYF. The CDR3 bases are TGTGCCAGCAGTGAAGAGGGGGGCGCAATCTACGAGCAGTACTTC.

The chain is built from TRBV9 and TRBJ2-5, with TRBD2 matching 14 bases. The CDR3 is 17 residues long. The V segment lost 3 bases and the J segment 5 bases; nucleotides outside the gene matches: 9. CDR1 SGDLS and CDR2 YYNGEE come from the germline V gene. The DNA of the CDR3 is TGTGCCAGCAGCGAGGGACTAGCGGGAGTAGGATGGGAGACCCAGTACTTC. Translation gives CASSEGLAGVGWETQYF. The variable domain in full, with the rest retrieved from reference TRBV9 and TRBJ2-5, is DSGVTQTPKHLITATGQRVTLRCSPRSGDLSVYWYQQSLDQGLQFLIQYYNGEERAKGNILERFSAQQFPDLHSELNLSSLELGDSALYFCASSEGLAGVGWETQYFGPGTRLLVL.

This clonotype turned up a few times. The gene calls are TRBV12-3 or TRBV12-4 and TRBJ2-7; TRBD1 might be the D (6 bases). Between the trimmed V and J ends, which lost 11 bases and 4 bases, there was a span of 24 bases. CDR3 length: 15 amino acids. The CDR3, as DNA: TGTGCCTCCCCTTGTCACCAGGGGTTGGCGTACGAGCAGTACTTC. Translating gives CASPCHQGLAYEQYF.

By its share, this clonotype is medium-sized. This chain connects TRBV6-5 to TRBJ2-5, with TRBD1 matching 7 bases. The V gene's germline CDR1 is MNHEY and CDR2 SVGAGI. V gave up 6 bases and J gave up 0 bases; unmatched junction bases: 10. This CDR3 has 16 amino acids. CDR3 sequence (DNA): TGTGCCAGCAGCCCCGGGACAGACATCTACCAAGAGACCCAGTACTTC. It translates to CASSPGTDIYQETQYF.

The chain has TRBV6-5 and TRBJ2-3; D unclear. The V and J ends lost 2 bases and 5 bases respectively, with 8 bases between them. Looked up from germline, CDR1 is MNHEY and CDR2 is SVGAGI. The CDR3 length is 13 residues. This chain's CDR3 is CASSYVGGDTQYF. The CDR3 region has the DNA TGTGCCAGCAGTTACGTGGGTGGAGATACGCAGTATTTT.

This clonotype came up many times. The chain is built from TRBV4-2 and TRBJ2-4; 9 nucleotides line up with TRBD2. Germline CDR1 is LGHNA and CDR2 is YNFKEQ. The CDR3 has 16 residues. Trimming removed 4 bases from V and 8 bases from J; junction bases left unmatched: 12. CDR3 residues: CASSLLAGGVDDIQYF. In nucleotides, the CDR3 is TGTGCCAGCAGCCTACTGGCGGGAGGGGTGGACGACATTCAGTACTTC.

The table lists this clonotype with a few counts. The chain employs TRBV12-3 or TRBV12-4 and TRBJ1-1; no firm D call. CDR3 length equals 14 residues. Deletions cut 3 bases from V and 3 bases from J, with 11 bases between. The CDR3 reads CASSFYSRDTEAFF. CDR3 nucleotides: TGTGCCAGCAGTTTTTACAGTCGGGACACTGAAGCTTTCTTT.

This clonotype was seen a handful of times. The V call is TRBV5-5, the J call TRBJ2-7, with D perhaps TRBD1 (6 bases). V lost 4 bases and J 0 bases, leaving 23 bases between the germline ends. Germline values: CDR1 SGHKS, CDR2 YYEKEE (reference sequence). The CDR3 consists of 18 residues. The CDR3 region has the DNA TGTGCCAGCAGCCCACAAAACCAACAGGGATTCGGCTCCTACGAGCAGTACTTC. Translating gives CASSPQNQQGFGSYEQYF.

This clonotype was seen a handful of times. V is TRBV25-1 and J is TRBJ2-5; D is possibly TRBD1 (6 bases). There are 14 residues in the CDR3. Looked up from germline, CDR1 is MGHDK and CDR2 is SYGVNS. V was trimmed by 6 bases and J by 1 base, leaving 12 bases between them. In DNA, the CDR3 is TGTGCCAGCAGCCCCTCGGACAGCCAAGAGACCCAGTACTTC. Amino acids: CASSPSDSQETQYF.

This clonotype was found a few times. The chain joins TRBV7-8 to TRBJ2-3; 7 nucleotides match TRBD1. CDR1 SGHVS and CDR2 FQNEAQ come from the germline V gene. Trimming removed 4 bases from V and 4 bases from J; junction bases left unmatched: 17. CDR3 size: 18 residues. For the CDR3, the DNA is TGTGCCAGCAGCTGGCGGGCCGACAGGGTCCAAATCCCAGATACGCAGTATTTT. Translating gives CASSWRADRVQIPDTQYF.

This clonotype has at least ten counts. This rearrangement joins TRBV27 to TRBJ2-1, with D hard to call. Looked up from germline, CDR1 is MNHEY and CDR2 is SMNVEV (reference sequence). The CDR3 is 13 residues long. Trimming took off 3 bases at V and 13 bases at J, with 16 bases between the two ends. The CDR3 DNA is TGTGCCAGCAGTTTGGGCGGCGCACCGACCCAGTTCTTC. Its translation: CASSLGGAPTQFF.

To note about this clonotype: With a much larger clone just one base away, this may be a read error. The chain joins TRBV3-1 to TRBJ2-3, with D possibly matching TRBD2 (5 bases). The CDR3 has 14 amino acids. With 7 bases removed from V and 0 bases from J, the gap between germline ends came to 11 bases. The germline gives CDR1 LGHDT, CDR2 YNNKEL (reference sequence). CDR3 bases: TGTGCCAGCAAAGATTCGGGGAGCACAGATACGCAGTATTTT. Translating gives CASKDSGSTDTQYF.

This clonotype was counted a few times. The chain employs TRBV11-2 and TRBJ1-1; no clear D gene. The germline V gene encodes CDR1 SGHAT and CDR2 FQNNGV. The CDR3 contains 15 residues. The V and J ends lost 5 bases and 0 bases respectively, with 13 bases between them. As DNA, the CDR3 is TGTGCCAGCAGCCCAGCCTCCTTCATGAACACTGAAGCTTTCTTT. Residues: CASSPASFMNTEAFF.

V is TRBV11-2 and J is TRBJ2-5; D possibly corresponds to TRBD2 (7 bases). Germline V gene sequence: CDR1 SGHAT, CDR2 FQNNGV. The CDR3 contains 16 residues. V was pared by 6 bases and J by 4 bases, with 21 bases between. The CDR3 is CASRPPSGGGRETQYF. Here the CDR3 DNA reads TGTGCCAGCAGACCTCCGAGTGGGGGGGGGCGAGAGACCCAGTACTTC.

The chain uses TRBV24-1 and TRBJ2-1, with D maybe TRBD1 (5 bases). The ends were cut back, 1 base at V and 8 bases at J, with 14 bases in the middle. Germline loops: CDR1 KGHDR, CDR2 SFDVKD. There are 15 residues in the CDR3. CDR3: CATSDLFREGDEQFF. Written as DNA, the CDR3 is TGTGCCACCAGTGATTTATTCAGGGAAGGCGATGAGCAGTTCTTC.

The J gene is TRBJ1-1, the V gene TRBV20-1, with no clear D. Germline V gives CDR1 DFQATT, CDR2 SNEGSKA (reference sequence). The CDR3 extends over 15 amino acids. Deletions cut 1 base from V and 1 base from J, with 13 bases between. CDR3 coding DNA: TGCAGTGCTAGAGGAATTGGGCAGAAGAACACTGAAGCTTTCTTT. Its protein is CSARGIGQKNTEAFF.

This clonotype was seen more than once but under ten times. J is TRBJ2-5 and V is TRBV7-9; D remains ambiguous. Germline lookup yields CDR1 SEHNR and CDR2 FQNEAQ (reference sequence). The CDR3 runs 12 residues. V dropped 4 bases and J dropped 3 bases, with 6 bases sitting between them. CDR3 coding DNA: TGTGCCAGCAGCTCCGAGGAAGAGACCCAGTACTTC. It is translated as CASSSEEETQYF.

In this sample, this clonotype turned up many times. The rearrangement links TRBV5-1 to TRBJ2-1, with D maybe TRBD2 (6 bases). Deletions cut 3 bases from V and 4 bases from J, with 8 bases between. The length of the CDR3 is 13 residues. Germline V gene data show CDR1 as SGHRS and CDR2 as YFSETQ. The DNA for the CDR3 is TGCGCCAGCAGCTCCCGGGAGTACAATGAGCAGTTCTTC. Protein: CASSSREYNEQFF. The whole variable domain, filled in from reference TRBV5-1 and TRBJ2-1, reads KAGVTQTPRYLIKTRGQQVTLSCSPISGHRSVSWYQQTPGQGLQFLFEYFSETQRNKGNFPGRFSGRQFSNSRSEMNVSTLELGDSALYLCASSSREYNEQFFGPGTRLTVL.

The chain recombines TRBV13 with TRBJ1-1, with 9 bases matching TRBD1. The CDR3 covers 17 residues. The V segment lost 5 bases and the J segment 3 bases; nucleotides outside the gene matches: 13. Germline V gene data show CDR1 as PRHDT and CDR2 as FYEKMQ (reference sequence). CDR3 DNA: TGTGCCAGCAGCGAGGGACAGGGTAGTTCAAGGGACACTGAAGCTTTCTTT. Amino acid sequence: CASSEGQGSSRDTEAFF.

This clonotype has more than one count but fewer than ten. This chain uses TRBV14 with TRBJ2-2; a possible D gene is TRBD2 (7 bases). Germline V CDR1 and CDR2: SGHDN, FVKESK. V lost 4 bases, J lost 7 bases, and 19 bases lay in between. The CDR3 spans 16 residues. As DNA, the CDR3 is TGTGCCAGCAGCCCTCTCGGGGGCGGGAGTGTCGGGGAGCTGTTTTTT. As protein: CASSPLGGGSVGELFF. The full variable domain, completed using reference TRBV14 and TRBJ2-2, is EAGVTQFPSHSVIEKGQTVTLRCDPISGHDNLYWYRRVMGKEIKFLLHFVKESKQDESGMPNNRFLAERTGGTYSTLKVQPAELEDSGVYFCASSPLGGGSVGELFFGEGSRLTVL.

The chain joins TRBV5-6 to TRBJ2-1, with D unresolved. This CDR3 comprises 13 residues. V lost 3 bases and J 10 bases, leaving 14 bases between the germline ends. Germline assignment: CDR1 SGHDT and CDR2 YYEEEE. CDR3 nucleotide sequence: TGTGCCAGCAGCTCCACCGTAGATGGGGAGCAGTTCTTC. Protein: CASSSTVDGEQFF. Looking up the rest from reference TRBV5-6 and TRBJ2-1 gives the full variable domain: DAGVTQSPTHLIKTRGQQVTLRCSPKSGHDTVSWYQQALGQGPQFIFQYYEEEERQRGNFPDRFSGHQFPNYSSELNVNALLLGDSALYLCASSSTVDGEQFFGPGTRLTVL.